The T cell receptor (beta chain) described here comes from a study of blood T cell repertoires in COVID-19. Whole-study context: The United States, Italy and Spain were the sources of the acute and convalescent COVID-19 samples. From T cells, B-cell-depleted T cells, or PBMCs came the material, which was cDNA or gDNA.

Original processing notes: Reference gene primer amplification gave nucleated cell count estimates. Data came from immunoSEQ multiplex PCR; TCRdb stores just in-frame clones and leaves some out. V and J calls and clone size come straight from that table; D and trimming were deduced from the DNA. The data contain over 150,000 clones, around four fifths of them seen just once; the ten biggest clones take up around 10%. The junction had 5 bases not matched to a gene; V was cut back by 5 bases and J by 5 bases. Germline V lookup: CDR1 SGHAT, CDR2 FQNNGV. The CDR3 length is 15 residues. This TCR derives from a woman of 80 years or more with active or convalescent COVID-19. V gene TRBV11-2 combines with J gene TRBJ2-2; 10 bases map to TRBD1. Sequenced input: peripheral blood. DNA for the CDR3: TGTGCCAGCAGCGCGGACAGGGGGTGGACCGGGGAGCTGTTTTTT. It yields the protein CASSADRGWTGELFF. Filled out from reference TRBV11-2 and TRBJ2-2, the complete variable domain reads EAGVAQSPRYKIIEKRQSVAFWCNPISGHATLYWYQQILGQGPKLLIQFQNNGVVDDSQLPKDRFSAERLKGVDSTLKIQPAKLEDSAVYLCASSADRGWTGELFFGEGSRLTVL.